This passage covers 23 T cell receptor beta chains from one sample sequenced in a study of blood T cell repertoires in COVID-19. Profiled with immunoSEQ multiplex PCR; TCRdb holds only in-frame clones, not every one. The sample has more than 85,000 clones; nearly 90% are singletons. Sequenced sample: peripheral blood. These TCRs come from a man in his sixties or seventies with acute or convalescent COVID-19.

V and J are TRBV24-1 and TRBJ1-3; no clear D. V was shortened by 8 bases and J by 9 bases, with 19 bases between the two germline ends. The CDR3 length is 14 residues. Germline V gene sequence: CDR1 KGHDR, CDR2 SFDVKD. The CDR3 spells CATNLTPTGGTIYF. The CDR3 coding sequence is TGTGCCACCAATCTTACCCCTACGGGAGGCACCATATATTTT.

The gene calls are TRBV27 and TRBJ2-7, with D possibly TRBD2 on 7 matching bases. The germline V gene has CDR1 MNHEY and CDR2 SMNVEV (reference sequence). CDR3 size: 14 residues. V lost 4 bases and J 7 bases, leaving 17 bases between the germline ends. For the CDR3, the DNA is TGTGCCAGCAGTTACCCCTGGGGAGGGGGTGAGCAGTACGTC. This sequence encodes CASSYPWGGGEQYV.

DNA of the CDR3: TGTGCCAGCAGAACGGGACAGGGCGAAGCTTTCTTT. Amino acids: CASRTGQGEAFF. The chain uses TRBV6-5 and TRBJ1-1, with 9 bases lining up with TRBD1. The junction had 4 bases not matched to a gene; V was cut back by 6 bases and J by 8 bases. The CDR3 totals 12 residues. Germline V gene sequence: CDR1 MNHEY, CDR2 SVGAGI.

The J gene is TRBJ1-5, the V gene TRBV11-3; perhaps TRBD1 as D (5 bases). Trimming took off 5 bases at V and 3 bases at J, with 14 bases between the two ends. Germline V gene sequence: CDR1 SGHNT, CDR2 YENEEA. The CDR3 sequence is 15 residues long. CDR3 coding DNA: TGTGCCAGCAGCAATCAGGCAGGGCACAATCAGCCCCAGCATTTT. Translated, it gives CASSNQAGHNQPQHF. The full variable domain, rest sourced from reference TRBV11-3 and TRBJ1-5, is EAGVVQSPRYKIIEKKQPVAFWCNPISGHNTLYWYLQNLGQGPELLIRYENEEAVDDSQLPKDRFSAERLKGVDSTLKIQPAELGDSAVYLCASSNQAGHNQPQHFGDGTRLSIL.

The DNA for the CDR3 is TGTGCCAGCAGCCAGGAGGGACGGCAGTATGGCTACACCTTC. Translated, it gives CASSQEGRQYGYTF. The chain uses TRBV4-2 and TRBJ1-2; tentative D call: TRBD1 (5 bases). This CDR3 is built from 14 residues. From germline, CDR1 is LGHNA and CDR2 YNFKEQ. V was trimmed by 3 bases and J by 5 bases, leaving 13 bases between them.

The CDR3 bases are TGTGCCAGCTTGGGCCGATTAGCCTACAATGAGCAGTTCTTC. Its translation: CASLGRLAYNEQFF. The genes are TRBV2 and TRBJ2-1; no definite D call. The CDR3 is made up of 14 amino acids. The V gene's germline CDR1 is SNHLY and CDR2 FYNNEI. V was pared by 8 bases and J by 2 bases, with 13 bases between.

V and J are TRBV19 and TRBJ2-7; unclear D gene. V lost 6 bases, J lost 2 bases, and 11 bases lay in between. Per the germline V gene, CDR1 is LNHDA and CDR2 is SQIVND (reference sequence). This CDR3 is built from 13 residues. The CDR3 reads CASSRRQAYEQYF. CDR3 nucleotides: TGTGCCAGTAGCCGACGACAAGCCTACGAGCAGTACTTC.

The chain carries TRBV6-5 and TRBJ1-1, with TRBD1 identical over 7 bases. Germline CDR1 is MNHEY and CDR2 is SVGAGI. This CDR3 is 13 amino acids long. V trimming: 6 bases; J trimming: 3 bases; junction bases outside the gene matches: 4. CDR3 bases: TGTGCCAGCAGGACAGGGAGCGACACTGAAGCTTTCTTT. Its translation: CASRTGSDTEAFF.

The chain couples TRBV11-2 to TRBJ1-6; D perhaps matches TRBD1 (5 bases). The CDR3 has 15 amino acids. The V end lost 3 bases, the J end lost 9 bases, and 15 bases lay between the germline ends. The germline CDR1 and CDR2 sequences are SGHAT and FQNNGV. CDR3 protein: CASSFDRGLPSPLHF. Here the CDR3 DNA reads TGTGCCAGCAGCTTTGATCGGGGACTCCCTTCACCCCTCCACTTT.

This chain links TRBV6-1 with TRBJ2-7; TRBD1 aligns across 7 bases. This CDR3 spans 15 amino acids. The J segment lost 1 base and the V segment lost 3 bases, leaving 6 bases of the junction unmatched. CDR1 and CDR2 from the germline V gene are MNHNS and SASEGT. The CDR3 DNA follows: TGTGCCAGCAGTGAGCCCGGGACAGATTCCTACGAGCAGTACGTC. The encoded protein is CASSEPGTDSYEQYV.

This clone was seen only once. This chain links TRBV19 with TRBJ1-1; D might be TRBD1 (5 bases). This CDR3 is built from 14 residues. CDR1 and CDR2 from the germline V gene are LNHDA and SQIVND (reference sequence). V was trimmed by 5 bases and J by 7 bases, leaving 17 bases between them. The CDR3 spells CASSPQGRGFEAFF. The CDR3 DNA reads as TGTGCCAGTAGTCCCCAAGGTAGGGGATTTGAAGCTTTCTTT.

The chain has TRBV5-1 and TRBJ1-2, with 9 bases matching TRBD1. Germline trimming cut 0 bases from V and 6 bases from J; bases unmatched to any gene: 6. The germline V gene encodes CDR1 SGHRS and CDR2 YFSETQ. This CDR3 contains 15 residues. The CDR3 loop reads CASSLARTGVDGYTF. Written as DNA, the CDR3 is TGCGCCAGCAGCTTGGCCAGGACAGGGGTAGATGGCTACACCTTC.

The V and J genes are TRBV4-1 and TRBJ2-1; TRBD2 aligns across 8 bases. The V gene's germline CDR1 is MGHRA and CDR2 YSYEKL. The CDR3 consists of 14 residues. V lost 5 bases and J lost 8; bases outside the gene matches: 8. For the CDR3, the DNA is TGCGCCAGCAGCTACCGGGGGGGCAGGGATGAGCAGTTCTTC. Amino acid sequence: CASSYRGGRDEQFF.

The chain uses TRBV5-4 and TRBJ1-4; 8 bases agree with TRBD1. CDR1 is SGHNT and CDR2 is YYREEE in the germline V gene (reference sequence). This CDR3 spans 17 amino acids. V lost 0 bases, J lost 7 bases, and 11 bases stayed unmatched. CDR3 nucleotide sequence: TGTGCCAGCAGCTTGGGGGGGCAGGGGGCTGATGGTGAAAAACTGTTTTTT. This translates into CASSLGGQGADGEKLFF.

The chain combines TRBV7-7 with TRBJ1-3; tentatively, D is TRBD1 (5 bases). The V end lost 5 bases, the J end lost 4 bases, and 15 bases lay between the germline ends. The CDR3 runs to 15 residues. Germline V CDR1 and CDR2: SSHAT, FNYEAQ (reference sequence). DNA of the CDR3: TGTGCCAGCAGCAAAGGACACCTGCAAGGAAACACCATATATTTT. Translated: CASSKGHLQGNTIYF.

The V and J genes are TRBV6-5 and TRBJ1-5; 9 bases line up with TRBD1. This CDR3 comprises 15 residues. The ends lost 6 bases at V and 5 bases at J; junction bases unmatched: 8. Germline CDR1 MNHEY, CDR2 SVGAGI. DNA for the CDR3: TGTGCCAGCAGCGACCGGGACAGGGCGCATCAGCCCCAGCATTTT. Translated, it gives CASSDRDRAHQPQHF.

The rearrangement links TRBV6-5 to TRBJ1-1; the D gene is possibly TRBD1 (5 bases). This CDR3 contains 14 residues. V lost 2 bases, J lost 2 bases, and 9 bases lay in between. The germline V gene encodes CDR1 MNHEY and CDR2 SVGAGI. The CDR3 DNA reads as TGTGCCAGCAGTTACGGGCAGGGAAACACTGAAGCTTTCTTT. Translating gives CASSYGQGNTEAFF.

The rearrangement joins TRBV5-1 to TRBJ2-5, with D possibly matching TRBD1 (6 bases). The germline V gene encodes CDR1 SGHRS and CDR2 YFSETQ. The CDR3 loop spans 13 amino acids. V lost 1 base and J lost 8, with 12 bases in between. The CDR3 DNA reads as TGCGCCAGCAGCTTGACAGGGTTTGAAACCCAGTACTTC. Translated, it gives CASSLTGFETQYF.

The chain joins TRBV5-6 to TRBJ1-6; D is undetermined. Germline V gene lookup returns CDR1 SGHDT and CDR2 YYEEEE. Trimming stripped 1 base from V and 18 bases from J, with 8 bases between. The CDR3 sequence is 10 residues long. The CDR3 spells CASSLSVCHF. CDR3 nucleotides: TGTGCCAGCAGCTTGTCCGTCTGCCACTTT.

The chain is built from TRBV28 and TRBJ1-5; TRBD1 matches at 7 bases. Germline V gives CDR1 MDHEN, CDR2 SYDVKM. This CDR3 contains 14 residues. The V segment lost 6 bases and the J segment 7 bases; nucleotides outside the gene matches: 9. The CDR3 is CASRSTGERQPQHF. In DNA form, the CDR3 reads TGTGCCAGCAGATCTACAGGGGAGCGACAGCCCCAGCATTTT.

The rearrangement uses TRBV9 and TRBJ2-7; TRBD2 matches at 8 bases. The ends lost 3 bases at V and 2 bases at J; junction bases unmatched: 16. The CDR3 is 18 amino acids. The germline gives CDR1 SGDLS, CDR2 YYNGEE. CDR3 region: CASSDLSHGGDSPYEQYV. The DNA for the CDR3 is TGTGCCAGCAGCGACCTCTCTCACGGGGGGGACTCCCCCTACGAGCAGTACGTC.

This clone occurred once. The chain joins TRBV6-5 to TRBJ1-2; TRBD1 matches 7 bases. V dropped 6 bases and J dropped 6; count of bases not matched to a gene: 10. Per the germline V gene, CDR1 is MNHEY and CDR2 is SVGAGI. The CDR3 runs to 14 residues. The CDR3 protein is CASRLPGTEHGYTF. CDR3 coding DNA: TGTGCCAGCAGATTGCCCGGGACAGAACATGGCTACACCTTC.

The V gene is TRBV9, the J gene TRBJ1-2, with D possibly TRBD1 on 6 matching bases. The V end lost 5 bases, the J end lost 7 bases, and 15 bases lay between the germline ends. The CDR3 runs 13 residues. Germline V gene data show CDR1 as SGDLS and CDR2 as YYNGEE. The DNA of the CDR3 is TGTGCCAGCAGGGGCTCCGGGACAAGTGGCTACACCTTC. It encodes CASRGSGTSGYTF. Full variable domain (outside the CDR3, taken from reference TRBV9 and TRBJ1-2): DSGVTQTPKHLITATGQRVTLRCSPRSGDLSVYWYQQSLDQGLQFLIQYYNGEERAKGNILERFSAQQFPDLHSELNLSSLELGDSALYFCASRGSGTSGYTFGSGTRLTVV.